This T cell receptor beta chain was retrieved from a study of blood T cell repertoires in COVID-19. Whole-study context: The origin of the acute and convalescent COVID-19 samples was the United States, Italy and Spain.

This CDR3 comprises 17 residues. V gave up 0 bases and J gave up 3 bases; unmatched junction bases: 4. The germline V gene has CDR1 SGDLS and CDR2 YYNGEE. Original analysis: Cell counts per sample came from amplifying reference gene primers. The data were produced by immunoSEQ multiplex PCR, yet TCRdb's version contains in-frame clones alone and is incomplete. That table furnishes V, J and clone size, whereas the DNA furnished D and trimming. The sample carries around 36,000 clones, 83% recorded once. The genes are TRBV9 and TRBJ2-1, with 12 bases aligning to TRBD2. This sequence originates from a man aged 50 to 60 with acute or convalescent COVID-19. The sequenced sample was peripheral blood. This CDR3 is CASSVGPSGGVYNEQFF. CDR3 in DNA: TGTGCCAGCAGCGTAGGCCCTAGCGGGGGGGTCTACAATGAGCAGTTCTTC.